The sequence of this TCR beta chain was determined in a study of blood T cell repertoires in COVID-19. As for the study in general: The United States, Italy and Spain were the sources of the acute and convalescent COVID-19 samples. T cells, B-cell-depleted T cells, or PBMCs provided the cDNA or gDNA that served as material.

The CDR3 contains 13 residues. V dropped 4 bases and J dropped 6 bases, with 11 bases sitting between them. Germline-derived CDR1 and CDR2 are SGDLS and YYNGEE. This clone was observed a handful of times. As processed by the authors: Reference gene primer amplification gave estimated nucleated cell counts. Assay used: immunoSEQ multiplex PCR; TCRdb lists only in-frame clones, some missing. The D gene and trimming were derived from the DNA, and the V and J assignments and clone size from that table. The table shows some 90,000 clones, with over 70% occurring only once. The receptor comes from a human donor in a cohort sampled during active COVID-19. The chain recombines TRBV9 with TRBJ2-1; no firm D call. Sequenced input: peripheral blood. The CDR3 bases are TGTGCCAGCAGCCAGCGACTCGCCAATGAGCAGTTCTTC. Translated: CASSQRLANEQFF.